What follows describes a single T cell receptor (beta chain). Its matching antigen is unknown. This specimen comes from a study of response to subunit inactivated influenza vaccine. Regarding the study as a whole: There was a suggestion from the authors that each seasonal influenza vaccination recruits few new T cells.

From the RT-PCR reads, TCRdb called clonotypes with MiXCR, one entry per CDR3 protein. In the table there are under 950,000 distinct CDR3 sequences, approximately 21% of which are singletons. CDR3 size: 14 residues. Germline V gene lookup returns CDR1 SGHTA and CDR2 FQGNSA. V was shortened by 5 bases and J by 0 bases, with 8 bases between the two germline ends. The sequencing here drew on PBMCs from blood, taken roughly 5 days after vaccination. The genes are TRBV7-2 and TRBJ2-4; D remains unclear. The sequence came from a man aged 45 to 65 who received an inactivated influenza vaccine. The CDR3 protein is CASSTGLAKNIQYF. The CDR3 coding sequence is TGTGCCAGCAGCACGGGCCTAGCCAAAAACATTCAGTACTTC.